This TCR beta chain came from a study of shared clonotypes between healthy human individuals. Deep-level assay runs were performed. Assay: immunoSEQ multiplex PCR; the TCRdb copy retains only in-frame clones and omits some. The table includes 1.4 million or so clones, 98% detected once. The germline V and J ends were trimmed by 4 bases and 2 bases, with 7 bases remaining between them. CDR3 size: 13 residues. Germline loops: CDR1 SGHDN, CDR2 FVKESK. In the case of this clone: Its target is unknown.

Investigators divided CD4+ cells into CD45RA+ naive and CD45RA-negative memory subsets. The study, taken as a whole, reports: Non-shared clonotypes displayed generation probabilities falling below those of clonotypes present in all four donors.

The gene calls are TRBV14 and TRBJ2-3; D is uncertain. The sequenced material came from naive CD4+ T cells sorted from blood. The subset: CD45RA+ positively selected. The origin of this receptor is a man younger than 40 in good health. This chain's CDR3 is CASSPRATDTQYF. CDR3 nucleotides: TGTGCCAGCAGCCCCCGGGCCACAGATACGCAGTATTTT.